The 24 T cell receptor beta chains given below trace back to one sample, sequenced in a study of T-cell reconstitution after alpha-beta-depleted transplantation in children listed by TCRdb under 2016. The sample's treatment or condition, from its label and the paper: allogeneic hematopoietic cell transplantation with graft depleted of TCRalphabeta T cells and CD19 B cells. To prepare the library, PCR was applied. Sequencing was carried out with an Illumina HiSeq 2500. To normalize quantification of the TCRbeta repertoire, the TCR libraries were built with molecular barcoding that relied on unique molecular identifiers. TCRdb reanalyzed the raw reads on its own, using fastp at Q25 for trimming and MiXCR for clone calling, and kept in-frame beta chains. Merged by CDR3 protein, the rows form single entries marked with the most common genes and DNA. Present in this sample are some 600,000 distinct CDR3 sequences, approximately 13% of which were seen just once. 2% to 2.5% of the sample goes to the ten largest clones.

This specimen was PBMCs, mostly from graft donor cells, taken 360 days after TCRalphabeta/CD19-depleted stem cell transplant. These receptors were taken from a male patient aged 10-17 years who had a stem cell transplant for acute myeloid leukemia, so the T cells may come from the graft donor.

This clonotype was recorded at least ten times. The chain has TRBV9 and TRBJ2-7; D uncertain. Per germline, CDR1 SGDLS and CDR2 YYNGEE. The CDR3 runs to 14 residues. Trimming removed 3 bases from V and 3 bases from J, with 13 bases in between. CDR3 sequence (DNA): TGTGCCAGCAGCGCGAGGACGGACGACTACGAGCAGTACTTC. It codes for CASSARTDDYEQYF. The variable domain in full, completed from reference TRBV9 and TRBJ2-7, reads DSGVTQTPKHLITATGQRVTLRCSPRSGDLSVYWYQQSLDQGLQFLIQYYNGEERAKGNILERFSAQQFPDLHSELNLSSLELGDSALYFCASSARTDDYEQYFGPGTRLTVT.

Written as DNA, the CDR3 is TGTGCCAGCAGTAGCTTAGCGGGAGAGAAAGAGACCCAGTACTTC. This translates into CASSSLAGEKETQYF. The V and J genes are TRBV12-3 or TRBV12-4 and TRBJ2-5; 9 nucleotides align to TRBD2. Trimming took 5 bases from V and 3 from J; bases not matched to a gene: 7. This CDR3 comprises 15 residues.

The chain recombines TRBV20-1 with TRBJ2-3; no clear D gene. Per germline, CDR1 DFQATT and CDR2 SNEGSKA (reference sequence). The CDR3 has 13 amino acids. Trimming removed 0 bases at V and 4 bases at J, with 8 bases between. As DNA, the CDR3 is TGCAGTGCTAGAGATGTGGTACCAGATACGCAGTATTTT. Translation gives CSARDVVPDTQYF.

This clonotype showed up just a few times. The chain joins TRBV27 to TRBJ2-4; D is ambiguous. V was trimmed by 4 bases and J by 1 base, leaving 5 bases between them. The CDR3 has 13 amino acids. Germline values: CDR1 MNHEY, CDR2 SMNVEV (reference sequence). The CDR3 loop is CASSSGAKNIQYF. The CDR3 DNA sequence: TGTGCCAGCAGTTCCGGGGCCAAAAACATTCAGTACTTC.

V and J are TRBV12-3 or TRBV12-4 and TRBJ2-5, with TRBD1 as a possible D gene (8 bases). V gave up 3 bases and J gave up 3 bases, with 17 bases separating them. This CDR3 is 16 amino acids long. The CDR3 sequence: CASSLRGTGVKETQYF. CDR3 nucleotide sequence: TGTGCCAGCAGTTTGCGGGGGACAGGAGTAAAAGAGACCCAGTACTTC.

The chain recombines TRBV7-6 with TRBJ2-1; D assignment may be TRBD1 or TRBD2 (7 bases each). The CDR3 has 19 amino acids. Germline CDR1 reads SGHVS; CDR2 reads FNYEAQ. Trimming removed 0 bases from V and 5 bases from J, with 23 bases in between. CDR3 region: CASSLAGGTAVRTNNEQFF. The CDR3 DNA reads TGTGCCAGCAGCTTAGCCGGGGGGACAGCAGTTCGGACCAACAATGAGCAGTTCTTC. The variable domain in full, completed from reference TRBV7-6 and TRBJ2-1, reads GAGVSQSPRYKVTKRGQDVALRCDPISGHVSLYWYRQALGQGPEFLTYFNYEAQQDKSGLPNDRFSAERPEGSISTLTIQRTEQRDSAMYRCASSLAGGTAVRTNNEQFFGPGTRLTVL.

The chain uses TRBV20-1 and TRBJ2-3, with a weak D call TRBD2 (6 bases). The CDR3 sequence is 15 residues long. Trimming left V 5 bases short and J 0 bases short, with 15 bases between. Looked up from germline, CDR1 is DFQATT and CDR2 is SNEGSKA (reference sequence). The DNA for the CDR3 is TGCAGTGCTTGGGAGGCCTCCTCTAGCACAGATACGCAGTATTTT. This codes for CSAWEASSSTDTQYF.

This clonotype occurred many times. The junction and the germline gene differ at one end; a read error may be behind it. The chain has TRBV7-2 and TRBJ2-1; TRBD1 agrees at 8 bases. Germline values: CDR1 SGHTA, CDR2 FQGNSA. This CDR3 spans 12 amino acids. CDR3 bases: TGTGCCAGCAGCTCACAGGGGGTTTCCCCACTCTTC. Its translation: CASSSQGVSPLF. Looking up the rest from reference TRBV7-2 and TRBJ2-1 gives the full variable domain: GAGVSQSPSNKVTEKGKDVELRCDPISGHTALYWYRQSLGQGLEFLIYFQGNSAPDKSGLPSDRFSAERTGGSVSTLTIQRTQQEDSAVYLCASSSQGVSPLFGPGTRLTVL.

In this sample, this clonotype turned up many times. V usage is TRBV24-1 and J usage is TRBJ2-7; perhaps D is TRBD1 or TRBD2 (5 bases each). CDR3 length: 15 amino acids. The germline V gene has CDR1 KGHDR and CDR2 SFDVKD. With 9 bases removed from V and 2 bases from J, the gap between germline ends came to 19 bases. The CDR3 DNA is TGTGCCACCGGACGCCGGGACGGACCTACCTACGAGCAGTACTTC. Translated: CATGRRDGPTYEQYF.

There are many counts of this clonotype. The chain couples TRBV12-3 or TRBV12-4 to TRBJ2-7; no clear D. Trimming shortened V by 3 bases and J by 3 bases, and 18 bases separated the two germline ends. There are 16 residues in the CDR3. In DNA, the CDR3 is TGTGCCAGCAGTTTTAGAGGCAGCGTCGTGTACTACGAGCAGTACTTC. It codes for CASSFRGSVVYYEQYF.

This clonotype was picked up many times. The V call is TRBV27, the J call TRBJ2-7, with D unresolved. The CDR3 runs to 12 residues. Germline V gene data show CDR1 as MNHEY and CDR2 as SMNVEV (reference sequence). V was shortened by 6 bases and J by 1 base, with 7 bases between the two germline ends. CDR3 protein: CASRSGSYEQYF. The CDR3 nucleotides are TGTGCCAGCAGATCCGGATCCTACGAGCAGTACTTC.

This clonotype was seen a handful of times. The J gene is TRBJ2-7, the V gene TRBV2; D not certain. The V gene's germline CDR1 is SNHLY and CDR2 FYNNEI. The ends were cut back, 2 bases at V and 4 bases at J, with 15 bases in the middle. This CDR3 comprises 15 residues. CDR3: CASSEKPLTRYEQYF. The DNA for the CDR3 is TGTGCCAGCAGTGAAAAACCCCTGACGAGGTACGAGCAGTACTTC.

There are a few counts of this clonotype. The chain recombines TRBV7-6 with TRBJ2-7; D is unresolved. Per germline, CDR1 SGHVS and CDR2 FNYEAQ. The CDR3 loop spans 13 amino acids. Trimming left V 4 bases short and J 6 bases short, with 13 bases between. In nucleotides, the CDR3 is TGTGCCAGCAGCTCAACCTGGGCTAGCGAGCAGTACTTC. Protein sequence: CASSSTWASEQYF.

This clonotype was detected many times. The gene calls are TRBV6-2 or TRBV6-3 and TRBJ2-4; no definite D call. Trimming pared 2 bases from V and 3 bases from J, leaving 14 bases between. From germline, CDR1 is MNHEY and CDR2 SVGEGT. CDR3 length: 16 amino acids. In DNA form, the CDR3 reads TGTGCCAGCAGTTACGGATTGCCTCGAGGCAAAAACATTCAGTACTTC. Its protein product is CASSYGLPRGKNIQYF.

The rearrangement uses TRBV20-1 and TRBJ2-7, with no clear D. Germline CDR1 is DFQATT and CDR2 is SNEGSKA (reference sequence). The CDR3 extends over 10 amino acids. CDR3: CSTGSYEQYF. The CDR3 DNA reads as TGCAGCACTGGCTCCTACGAGCAGTACTTC.

V usage is TRBV12-3 or TRBV12-4 and J usage is TRBJ2-1; TRBD2 is a possible D gene (7 bases). The length of the CDR3 is 19 residues. Trimming removed 4 bases at V and 6 bases at J, with 28 bases between. The DNA for the CDR3 is TGTGCCAGCAGTTCCACTCCGGGACTACCGAGGGGGGGCTCCAATGAGCAGTTCTTC. It translates to CASSSTPGLPRGGSNEQFF.

The chain is built from TRBV29-1 and TRBJ2-4, with 11 nucleotides matching TRBD2. The germline V gene encodes CDR1 SQVTM and CDR2 ANQGSEA. This CDR3 spans 12 amino acids. J lost 12 bases, V lost 0 bases, and 1 base had no gene match. The CDR3 DNA sequence: TGCAGCGTTGAAGAACTAGCGGGAGCTCAGTACTTC. Its translation is CSVEELAGAQYF.

V is TRBV10-3 and J is TRBJ1-1; D remains unclear. V lost 5 bases, J lost 3 bases, and 7 bases lay in between. The CDR3 consists of 12 residues. Looked up from germline, CDR1 is ENHRY and CDR2 is SYGVKD. CDR3: CAISREYTEAFF. The DNA of the CDR3 is TGTGCCATCAGTAGAGAGTACACTGAAGCTTTCTTT.

This clonotype was seen many times. The chain combines TRBV29-1 with TRBJ2-2, with unresolved D. The V and J ends lost 6 bases and 6 bases respectively, with 14 bases between them. The CDR3 contains 13 residues. The germline gives CDR1 SQVTM, CDR2 ANQGSEA. CDR3 protein: CSVGSFRSGELFF. In DNA form, the CDR3 reads TGCAGCGTGGGAAGCTTCCGTTCCGGGGAGCTGTTTTTT.

This clonotype was picked up a small number of times. The J gene is TRBJ2-1, the V gene TRBV25-1, with D perhaps TRBD1 (5 bases). With 4 bases removed from V and 0 bases from J, the gap between germline ends came to 7 bases. The CDR3 runs to 14 residues. Germline CDR1 is MGHDK and CDR2 is SYGVNS. The CDR3 region has the DNA TGTGCCAGCAGTGTAGGGGTCTCCTACAATGAGCAGTTCTTC. This gives the protein CASSVGVSYNEQFF.

The CDR3 DNA is TGCAGCGTCACCCTGGGGCCCGGGGGTTACGAGCAGTACTTC. Its protein is CSVTLGPGGYEQYF. This sequence joins TRBV29-1 and TRBJ2-7, with D perhaps TRBD2 (6 bases). V was pared by 6 bases and J by 4 bases, with 19 bases between. Germline-derived CDR1 and CDR2 are SQVTM and ANQGSEA. This CDR3 comprises 14 residues.

The rearrangement joins TRBV3-1 to TRBJ2-5, with D maybe TRBD2 (7 bases). In germline, CDR1 is LGHDT, CDR2 YNNKEL (reference sequence). V gave up 8 bases and J gave up 1 base, with 11 bases separating them. The CDR3 is 13 amino acids. In nucleotides, the CDR3 is TGTGCCAGCGAGGGGGGGATCCAAGAGACCCAGTACTTC. Its protein is CASEGGIQETQYF.

This clonotype came up a few times. The chain is built from TRBV29-1 and TRBJ2-7; D is undetermined. The CDR3 extends over 13 amino acids. The germline V gene encodes CDR1 SQVTM and CDR2 ANQGSEA. V lost 0 bases to trimming and J lost 3 bases, with 9 bases between them. The CDR3 DNA is TGCAGCGTTGAAGATTCTCTTCGCTACGAGCAGTACTTC. Encoded protein: CSVEDSLRYEQYF.

The table lists this clonotype with a few counts. The rearrangement uses TRBV5-1 and TRBJ1-1; possibly TRBD1 for D (6 bases). CDR3 length: 17 residues. V dropped 7 bases and J dropped 0 bases, with 22 bases sitting between them. Germline V CDR1 and CDR2: SGHRS, YFSETQ. The CDR3 region is CASAVQGINRVNTEAFF. CDR3 sequence (DNA): TGCGCCAGCGCTGTACAGGGAATCAATAGGGTGAACACTGAAGCTTTCTTT.